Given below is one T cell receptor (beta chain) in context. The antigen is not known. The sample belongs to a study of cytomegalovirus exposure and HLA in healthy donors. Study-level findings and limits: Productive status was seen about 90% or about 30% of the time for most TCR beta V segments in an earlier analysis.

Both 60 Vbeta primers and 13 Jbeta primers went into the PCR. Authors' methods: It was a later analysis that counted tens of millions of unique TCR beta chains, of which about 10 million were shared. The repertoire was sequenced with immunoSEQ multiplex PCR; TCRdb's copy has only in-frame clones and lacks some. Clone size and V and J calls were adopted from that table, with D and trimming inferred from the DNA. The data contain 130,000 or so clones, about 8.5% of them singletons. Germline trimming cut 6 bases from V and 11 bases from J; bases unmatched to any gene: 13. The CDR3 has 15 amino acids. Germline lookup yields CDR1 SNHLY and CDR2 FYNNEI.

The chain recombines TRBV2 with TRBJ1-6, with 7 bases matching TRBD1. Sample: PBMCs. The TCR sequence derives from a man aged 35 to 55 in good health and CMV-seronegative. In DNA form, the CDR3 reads TGTGCCAGCAGCCTAGGGGACAGCTCAGGTCCACCCCTCCACTTT. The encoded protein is CASSLGDSSGPPLHF.